This TCR beta chain was observed in a study of blood T cell repertoires in COVID-19. Per the original data handling: Estimates of nucleated cell counts were drawn from the amplification of reference gene primers. The repertoire was sequenced with immunoSEQ multiplex PCR; TCRdb's copy has only in-frame clones and lacks some. That table is the source of V, J and clone size, and D and trimming were worked out from the DNA. The sample includes about 120,000 clones, about four fifths of them seen just once. Germline CDR1 is SGHRS and CDR2 is YFSETQ. V lost 7 bases, J lost 1 base, and 7 bases stayed unmatched. CDR3 length equals 15 residues.

The gene calls are TRBV5-1 and TRBJ2-2; TRBD2 aligns across 7 bases. Sequencing used peripheral blood. The sequence was obtained from a human donor in a cohort sampled during active COVID-19. The CDR3 nucleotides are TGCGCCAGCGCCGCCAGGGAGGGGAACACCGGGGAGCTGTTTTTT. This gives the protein CASAAREGNTGELFF.